This TCR beta chain was documented in a study of T cell responses to AZD1222 COVID-19 vaccine. Study outcomes and limitations: Two AZD1222 administrations were followed by greater Spike-specific TCR breadth and depth.

Using immunoSEQ multiplex PCR, the repertoire was profiled, and TCRdb retains in-frame clones only, with some absent. Among fewer than 150,000 clones listed, approximately 88% were seen once. The J segment lost 5 bases and the V segment lost 5 bases, leaving 3 bases of the junction unmatched. Per germline, CDR1 KGHSH and CDR2 LQKENI. This CDR3 is 13 amino acids long. This clone was observed once. Its antigen remains unknown. The source material was peripheral blood, sampled 28 days after the second AZD1222 dose. The receptor's source is an adult who received the AZD1222 COVID-19 vaccine. The chain is built from TRBV18 and TRBJ2-5; 9 nucleotides agree with TRBD2. The CDR3 region has the DNA TGTGCCAGCTCATCAACTAGCGGGGAGACCCAGTACTTC. Encoded protein: CASSSTSGETQYF.